Presented here are 24 T cell receptor beta chains from one specimen sequenced in a study of cytomegalovirus exposure and HLA in healthy donors. The PCR had 60 Vbeta and 13 Jbeta primers. Here immunoSEQ multiplex PCR was the method, and the copy in TCRdb shows in-frame clones only, minus some. The top ten clones hold roughly 0.23% of a sample with fewer than 200,000 clones, approximately 84% of them seen once. The sequenced sample consisted of PBMCs. The receptors stem from a girl in the first two years of life in good health and CMV-seronegative.

J is TRBJ1-1 and V is TRBV6-1; 7 nucleotides align to TRBD1. V lost 8 bases and J lost 2; bases outside the gene matches: 5. The germline CDR1 and CDR2 sequences are MNHNS and SASEGT. This CDR3 has 13 residues. CDR3 DNA sequence: TGTGCCAGCCAGACAGGGAGCAACACTGAAGCTTTCTTT. Protein product: CASQTGSNTEAFF.

The V gene is TRBV4-1, the J gene TRBJ1-2; D ambiguous. Germline V CDR1 and CDR2: MGHRA, YSYEKL. V lost 0 bases and J lost 6, with 8 bases in between. The CDR3 contains 13 residues. The CDR3 here is CASSQDTEDGYTF. The CDR3 DNA follows: TGCGCCAGCAGCCAAGATACCGAGGATGGCTACACCTTC.

The rearrangement links TRBV11-2 to TRBJ1-1, with D possibly TRBD1 on 5 matching bases. V was cut by 6 bases and J by 1 base, with 12 bases left in between. This CDR3 spans 14 amino acids. Germline lookup yields CDR1 SGHAT and CDR2 FQNNGV. The DNA of the CDR3 is TGTGCCAGCAGGGAAGGGGCACGGAACACTGAAGCTTTCTTT. It is translated as CASREGARNTEAFF.

V is TRBV9 and J is TRBJ1-4; no reliable D call. With 4 bases removed from V and 0 bases from J, the gap between germline ends came to 10 bases. Germline CDR1 and CDR2: SGDLS and YYNGEE. The CDR3 extends over 15 amino acids. The CDR3 spells CASSLDGATNEKLFF. CDR3 nucleotides: TGTGCCAGCAGCCTCGACGGGGCAACTAATGAAAAACTGTTTTTT.

The chain couples TRBV7-6 to TRBJ2-3, with D possibly being TRBD2 (6 bases). CDR1 and CDR2 from the germline V gene are SGHVS and FNYEAQ. The CDR3 consists of 15 residues. V was clipped by 0 bases and J by 0 bases, with 7 bases between them. The CDR3 DNA is TGTGCCAGCAGCTTAGCGGGGACTAGCACAGATACGCAGTATTTT. The encoded protein is CASSLAGTSTDTQYF.

In the case of this clone: This sample also contains other DNA sequences that code for the same CDR3. V usage is TRBV7-3 and J usage is TRBJ2-5; D call uncertain. The CDR3 contains 13 residues. The V and J ends lost 0 bases and 4 bases respectively, with 6 bases between them. The germline V gene has CDR1 SGHTA and CDR2 FQGTGA. As DNA, the CDR3 is TGTGCCAGCAGCTTAACTGGCGGAGAGACCCAGTACTTC. Translated: CASSLTGGETQYF.

This rearrangement joins TRBV15 to TRBJ1-5; 10 bases map to TRBD1. This CDR3 has 15 residues. V lost 4 bases, J lost 4 bases, and 4 bases stayed unmatched. The V gene's germline CDR1 is LNHNV and CDR2 YYDKDF (reference sequence). CDR3 in amino acids: CATSTRDRGNQPQHF. In nucleotides, the CDR3 is TGTGCCACCAGCACCCGGGACAGGGGAAATCAGCCCCAGCATTTT.

The chain joins TRBV5-1 to TRBJ2-4; perhaps TRBD2 as D (5 bases). The CDR3 has 15 residues. CDR1 and CDR2 from the germline V gene are SGHRS and YFSETQ. The V end was cut by 7 bases, the J end by 1 base, with 15 bases between. CDR3 DNA sequence: TGCGCCAGCTCAACGGGGATTGGGGCCAAAAACATTCAGTACTTC. This encodes CASSTGIGAKNIQYF.

The V call is TRBV14, the J call TRBJ2-1, with 12 bases aligning to TRBD2. Germline trimming cut 2 bases from V and 10 bases from J; bases unmatched to any gene: 15. CDR1 and CDR2 (germline): SGHDN, FVKESK. CDR3 length: 18 residues. The CDR3 coding sequence is TGTGCCAGCAGCCAAAAGGGACGGGCTAGCGGGAGGGCCACGGAGCAGTTCTTC. Residues: CASSQKGRASGRATEQFF.

The chain employs TRBV25-1 and TRBJ2-1; a weak D match, TRBD2 (5 bases). The CDR3 is 12 amino acids. V lost 4 bases and J lost 7, with 8 bases in between. From germline, CDR1 is MGHDK and CDR2 SYGVNS. CDR3 residues: CASSGGANEQFF. The CDR3 region has the DNA TGTGCCAGCAGTGGGGGAGCAAATGAGCAGTTCTTC.

J is TRBJ1-2 and V is TRBV27; D may be TRBD1 (6 bases). Germline loops: CDR1 MNHEY, CDR2 SMNVEV (reference sequence). Trimming shortened V by 5 bases and J by 7 bases, and 20 bases separated the two germline ends. The CDR3 length is 15 residues. CDR3 DNA: TGTGCCAGCAGTCCTAACAGGGAATGGGGCCTTGGCTACACCTTC. Translating gives CASSPNREWGLGYTF.

The chain is built from TRBV10-3 and TRBJ1-1, with 10 bases that match TRBD1. Germline V gene sequence: CDR1 ENHRY, CDR2 SYGVKD. This CDR3 comprises 15 residues. The ends lost 5 bases at V and 5 bases at J; junction bases unmatched: 8. CDR3 nucleotides: TGTGCCATCAGTCGGGACAGGGGTTTAAGGACTGAAGCTTTCTTT. Translation gives CAISRDRGLRTEAFF.

The chain employs TRBV19 and TRBJ1-1; unclear D gene. Trimming shortened V by 8 bases and J by 3 bases, and 19 bases separated the two germline ends. Looked up from germline, CDR1 is LNHDA and CDR2 is SQIVND (reference sequence). CDR3 length equals 15 residues. CDR3: CASSTRPASDTEAFF. CDR3 nucleotides: TGTGCCAGTTCCACTCGTCCCGCATCGGACACTGAAGCTTTCTTT.

The chain combines TRBV15 with TRBJ1-5; the D gene is possibly TRBD1 (5 bases). This CDR3 is 13 amino acids long. Trimming took 6 bases from V and 5 from J, leaving 11 bases between them. CDR1 and CDR2 (germline): LNHNV, YYDKDF (reference sequence). CDR3 DNA: TGTGCCACCAGTTTGGGAGGGGATCAGCCCCAGCATTTT. It is translated as CATSLGGDQPQHF.

This clone showed up just once. This chain links TRBV4-3 with TRBJ2-7; TRBD2 aligns across 10 bases. The CDR3 is made up of 15 amino acids. Unmatched junction bases numbered 2, after V lost 1 base and J lost 2 bases. Germline CDR1 reads LGHNA; CDR2 reads YSLEER. This chain's CDR3 is CASSQGLAGTYEQYF. The DNA for the CDR3 is TGCGCCAGCAGCCAAGGACTAGCGGGTACCTACGAGCAGTACTTC.

The chain combines TRBV5-6 with TRBJ2-3; TRBD2 matches 9 bases. This CDR3 is 15 amino acids long. The trim removed 0 bases at V and 6 bases at J, leaving 5 bases unmatched. In germline, CDR1 is SGHDT, CDR2 YYEEEE. CDR3 loop: CASSLGGGAIDTQYF. CDR3 DNA: TGTGCCAGCAGCTTGGGCGGGGGGGCGATTGATACGCAGTATTTT.

V is TRBV19 and J is TRBJ2-7; 8 nucleotides align to TRBD2. J lost 7 bases, V lost 2 bases, and 7 bases had no gene match. The CDR3 extends over 14 amino acids. Germline CDR1 and CDR2: LNHDA and SQIVND (reference sequence). The CDR3 nucleotides are TGTGCCAGTAGTATAAGGACTAGCACGGGGGAGCAGTACTTC. Residues: CASSIRTSTGEQYF.

The gene calls are TRBV7-9 and TRBJ2-7, with D tentatively TRBD1 (5 bases). Germline loops: CDR1 SEHNR, CDR2 FQNEAQ (reference sequence). CDR3 length: 13 residues. V lost 3 bases to trimming and J lost 7 bases, with 13 bases between them. The CDR3 sequence: CASSFQGSREQYF. As DNA, the CDR3 is TGTGCCAGCAGCTTCCAGGGTTCGCGTGAGCAGTACTTC.

The V call is TRBV19, the J call TRBJ2-3; D remains ambiguous. The CDR3 runs to 13 residues. In germline, CDR1 is LNHDA, CDR2 SQIVND (reference sequence). V lost 3 bases and J lost 2, with 6 bases in between. The CDR3 sequence: CASSISLTDTQYF. CDR3 in DNA: TGTGCCAGTAGTATTAGTCTCACAGATACGCAGTATTTT. Drawing the rest from reference TRBV19 and TRBJ2-3, the complete variable domain is DGGITQSPKYLFRKEGQNVTLSCEQNLNHDAMYWYRQDPGQGLRLIYYSQIVNDFQKGDIAEGYSVSREKKESFPLTVTSAQKNPTAFYLCASSISLTDTQYFGPGTRLTVL.

The chain's CDR3 is CASSRQSSYEQYF. DNA for the CDR3: TGTGCCAGCAGCCGACAGAGTTCCTACGAGCAGTACTTC. The V call is TRBV7-9, the J call TRBJ2-7; tentative D call: TRBD1 (5 bases). The CDR3 length is 13 residues. CDR1 is SEHNR, CDR2 FQNEAQ, per germline (reference sequence). V was pared by 5 bases and J by 1 base, with 9 bases between.

CDR3 loop: CASSLTHRDTEAFF. The CDR3 DNA reads as TGTGCCAGCAGCTTAACTCACAGGGACACTGAAGCTTTCTTT. The V gene is TRBV7-3, the J gene TRBJ1-1; a weak D match, TRBD1 (6 bases). CDR1 is SGHTA and CDR2 is FQGTGA in the germline V gene. The ends were cut back, 0 bases at V and 3 bases at J, with 8 bases in the middle. The CDR3 spans 14 residues.

This clone has more than one count but fewer than ten. The CDR3 DNA sequence: TGTGCCATCAGTGAATCCGGGGACAGCCGAAACACCATATATTTT. Its translation: CAISESGDSRNTIYF. The rearrangement joins TRBV10-3 to TRBJ1-3; TRBD1 agrees at 7 bases. This CDR3 is built from 15 residues. The germline CDR1 and CDR2 sequences are ENHRY and SYGVKD. V gave up 3 bases and J gave up 5 bases; unmatched junction bases: 7.

The J gene is TRBJ1-1, the V gene TRBV19; 10 bases agree with TRBD1. The CDR3 is 19 residues long. Germline CDR1 is LNHDA and CDR2 is SQIVND (reference sequence). The V segment lost 3 bases and the J segment 0 bases; nucleotides outside the gene matches: 13. The CDR3, as DNA: TGTGCCAGTAGTATTTTGGGAGACAGGGGGCGGGGAATGAACACTGAAGCTTTCTTT. Translating gives CASSILGDRGRGMNTEAFF.

The J gene is TRBJ2-2, the V gene TRBV19; D is unclear. Between the trimmed V and J ends, which lost 5 bases and 7 bases, there was a span of 8 bases. The CDR3 extends over 12 amino acids. Germline V gene lookup returns CDR1 LNHDA and CDR2 SQIVND (reference sequence). CDR3 region: CASSFSFGELFF. CDR3 coding DNA: TGTGCCAGTAGTTTCTCCTTCGGGGAGCTGTTTTTT.